This T cell receptor beta chain was identified in a study of breast tumors, draining lymph nodes, adjacent tissues. Study-wide findings and caveats: The lymph node origin of tumor T cells was framed as consistent with a hypothesis, not demonstrated. Luminal-like breast cancer showed significantly greater tumor-nontumor repertoire similarity than basal-like breast cancer did. Data fit most tumor T cells coming from lymph node, expanding in tumor. Tumor repertoires ranked between lymph nodes and nontumor tissue in diversity, with V and J gene preferences.

On this clonotype itself: Its matching antigen is unknown.

MiXCR was run by TCRdb on the multiplex PCR reads, yielding one entry per CDR3 protein. The sample shows about 22,000 distinct CDR3 sequences, under 60% of them seen only once. The sequence was obtained from a female donor with breast cancer. Some clones in this sample may be carry-over from other donors' samples. Sequenced sample: breast tumor tissue.

CDR3 sequence reads: CASSALAGGSTDTQYF. For the CDR3, the DNA is TGTGCCAGCAGTGCACTAGCGGGGGGGAGCACAGATACGCAGTATTTT. V and J are TRBV6-1 and TRBJ2-3; 13 nucleotides align to TRBD2. The CDR3 runs to 16 residues. Losses at the gene ends were 4 bases for V and 0 bases for J; bases not matched to a gene: 1. The V gene's germline CDR1 is MNHNS and CDR2 SASEGT.